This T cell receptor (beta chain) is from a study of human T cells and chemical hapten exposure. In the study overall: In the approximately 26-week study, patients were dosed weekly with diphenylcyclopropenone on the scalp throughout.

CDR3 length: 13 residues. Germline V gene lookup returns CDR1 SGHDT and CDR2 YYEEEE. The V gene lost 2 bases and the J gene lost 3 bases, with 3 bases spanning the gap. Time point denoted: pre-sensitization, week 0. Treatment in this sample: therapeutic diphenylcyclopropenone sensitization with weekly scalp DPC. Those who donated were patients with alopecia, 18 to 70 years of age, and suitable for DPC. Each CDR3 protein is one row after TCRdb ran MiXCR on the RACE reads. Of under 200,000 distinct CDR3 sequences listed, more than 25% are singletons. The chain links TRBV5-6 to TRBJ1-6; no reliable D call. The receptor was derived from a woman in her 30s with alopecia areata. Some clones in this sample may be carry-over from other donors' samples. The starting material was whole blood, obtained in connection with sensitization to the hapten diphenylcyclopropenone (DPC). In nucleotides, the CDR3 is TGTGCCAGCAGCTTTAACTATAATTCACCCCTCCACTTT. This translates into CASSFNYNSPLHF.